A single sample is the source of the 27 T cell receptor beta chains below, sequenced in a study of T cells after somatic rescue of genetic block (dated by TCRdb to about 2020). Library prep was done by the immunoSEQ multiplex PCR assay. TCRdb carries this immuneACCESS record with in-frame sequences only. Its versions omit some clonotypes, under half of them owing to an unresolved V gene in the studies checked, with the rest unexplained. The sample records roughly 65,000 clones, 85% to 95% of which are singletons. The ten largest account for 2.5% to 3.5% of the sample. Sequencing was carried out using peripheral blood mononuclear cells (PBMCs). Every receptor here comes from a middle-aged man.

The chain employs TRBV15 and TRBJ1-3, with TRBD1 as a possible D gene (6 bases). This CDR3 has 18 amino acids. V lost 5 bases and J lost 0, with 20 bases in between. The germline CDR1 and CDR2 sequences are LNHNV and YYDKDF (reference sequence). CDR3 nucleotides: TGTGCCACCAGCTGTATCCGGGACACTCTGTGCTCTGGAAACACCATATATTTT. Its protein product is CATSCIRDTLCSGNTIYF.

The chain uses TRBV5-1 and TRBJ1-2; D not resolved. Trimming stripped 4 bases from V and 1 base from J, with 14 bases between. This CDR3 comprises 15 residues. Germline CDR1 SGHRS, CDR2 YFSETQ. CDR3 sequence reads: CASSQYGGLNYGYTF. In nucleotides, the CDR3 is TGCGCCAGCAGCCAATATGGAGGCCTTAACTATGGCTACACCTTC. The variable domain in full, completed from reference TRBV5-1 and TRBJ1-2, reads KAGVTQTPRYLIKTRGQQVTLSCSPISGHRSVSWYQQTPGQGLQFLFEYFSETQRNKGNFPGRFSGRQFSNSRSEMNVSTLELGDSALYLCASSQYGGLNYGYTFGSGTRLTVV.

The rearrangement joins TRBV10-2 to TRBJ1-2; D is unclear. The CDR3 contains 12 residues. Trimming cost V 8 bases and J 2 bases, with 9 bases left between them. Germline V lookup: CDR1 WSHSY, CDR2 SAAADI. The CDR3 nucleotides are TGCGCCAGCGGAGGACGGAACTATGGCTACACCTTC. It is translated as CASGGRNYGYTF.

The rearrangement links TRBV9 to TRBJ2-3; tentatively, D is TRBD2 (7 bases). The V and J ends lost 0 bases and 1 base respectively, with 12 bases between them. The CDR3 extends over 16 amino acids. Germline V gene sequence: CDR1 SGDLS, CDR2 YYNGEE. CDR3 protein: CASSVGRGAGTDTQYF. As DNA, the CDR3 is TGTGCCAGCAGCGTAGGTCGGGGGGCTGGCACAGATACGCAGTATTTT. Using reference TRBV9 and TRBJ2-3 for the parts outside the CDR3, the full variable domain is DSGVTQTPKHLITATGQRVTLRCSPRSGDLSVYWYQQSLDQGLQFLIQYYNGEERAKGNILERFSAQQFPDLHSELNLSSLELGDSALYFCASSVGRGAGTDTQYFGPGTRLTVL.

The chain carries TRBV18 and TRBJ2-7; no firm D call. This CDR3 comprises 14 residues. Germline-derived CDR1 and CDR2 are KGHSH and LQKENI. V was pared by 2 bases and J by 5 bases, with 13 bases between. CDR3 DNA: TGTGCCAGCTCACCAGCGACTGCCGCCCACGAGCAGTACTTC. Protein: CASSPATAAHEQYF.

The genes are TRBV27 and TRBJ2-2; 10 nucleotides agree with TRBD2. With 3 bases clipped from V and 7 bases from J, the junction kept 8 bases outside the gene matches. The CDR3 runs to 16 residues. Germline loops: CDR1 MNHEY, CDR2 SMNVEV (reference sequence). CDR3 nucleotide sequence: TGTGCCAGCAGTTTTCGGGCTAGCGGGAGTCACGGGGAGCTGTTTTTT. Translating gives CASSFRASGSHGELFF.

In DNA, the CDR3 is TGTGCCAGCAGCTTGATGGGACAGACTAACACTGAAGCTTTCTTT. This translates into CASSLMGQTNTEAFF. The genes are TRBV2 and TRBJ1-1, with 7 bases aligning to TRBD1. CDR1 and CDR2 from the germline V gene are SNHLY and FYNNEI. Losses at the gene ends were 6 bases for V and 2 bases for J; bases not matched to a gene: 9. CDR3 length equals 15 residues.

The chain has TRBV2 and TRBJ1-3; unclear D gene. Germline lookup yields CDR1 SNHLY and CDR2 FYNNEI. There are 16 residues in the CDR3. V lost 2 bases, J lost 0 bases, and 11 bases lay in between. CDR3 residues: CASSEFDTYSGNTIYF. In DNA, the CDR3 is TGTGCCAGCAGTGAATTTGACACATACTCTGGAAACACCATATATTTT.

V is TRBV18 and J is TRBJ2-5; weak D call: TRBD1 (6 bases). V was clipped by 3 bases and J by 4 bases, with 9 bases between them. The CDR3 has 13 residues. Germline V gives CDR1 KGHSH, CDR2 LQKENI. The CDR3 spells CASSPQGRETQYF. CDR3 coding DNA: TGTGCCAGCTCACCCCAGGGGCGAGAGACCCAGTACTTC.

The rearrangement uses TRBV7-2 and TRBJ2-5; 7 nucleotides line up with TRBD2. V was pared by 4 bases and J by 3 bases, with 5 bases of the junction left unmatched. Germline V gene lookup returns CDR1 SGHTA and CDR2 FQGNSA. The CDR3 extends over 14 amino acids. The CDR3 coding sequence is TGTGCCAGCAGCTACGGTCTAGCGGAAGAGACCCAGTACTTC. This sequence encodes CASSYGLAEETQYF.

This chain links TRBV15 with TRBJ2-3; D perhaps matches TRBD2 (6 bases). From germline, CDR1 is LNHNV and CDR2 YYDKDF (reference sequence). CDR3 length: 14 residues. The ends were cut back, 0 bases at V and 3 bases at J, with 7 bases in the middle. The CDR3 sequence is CATSRDRGTDTQYF. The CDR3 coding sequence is TGTGCCACCAGCAGAGATCGGGGGACAGATACGCAGTATTTT.

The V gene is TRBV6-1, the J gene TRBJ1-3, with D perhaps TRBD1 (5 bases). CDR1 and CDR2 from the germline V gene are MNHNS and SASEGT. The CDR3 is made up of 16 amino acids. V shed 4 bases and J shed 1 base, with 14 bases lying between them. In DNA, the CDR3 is TGTGCCAGCAGTGGCCTGACAGTTTCGTCTGGAAACACCATATATTTT. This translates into CASSGLTVSSGNTIYF.

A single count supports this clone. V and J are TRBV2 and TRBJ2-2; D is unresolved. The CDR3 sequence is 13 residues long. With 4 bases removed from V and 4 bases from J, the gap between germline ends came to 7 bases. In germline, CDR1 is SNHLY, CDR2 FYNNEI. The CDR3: CASSVGGTGELFF. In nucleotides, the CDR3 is TGTGCCAGCAGTGTTGGCGGCACCGGGGAGCTGTTTTTT. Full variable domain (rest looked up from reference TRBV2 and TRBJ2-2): EPEVTQTPSHQVTQMGQEVILRCVPISNHLYFYWYRQILGQKVEFLVSFYNNEISEKSEIFDDQFSVERPDGSNFTLKIRSTKLEDSAMYFCASSVGGTGELFFGEGSRLTVL.

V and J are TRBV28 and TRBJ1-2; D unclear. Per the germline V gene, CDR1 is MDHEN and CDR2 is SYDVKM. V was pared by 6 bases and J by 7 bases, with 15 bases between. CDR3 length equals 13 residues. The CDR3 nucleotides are TGTGCCAGCAGCTCCTTTTCCTCTCCTGGCTACACCTTC. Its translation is CASSSFSSPGYTF.

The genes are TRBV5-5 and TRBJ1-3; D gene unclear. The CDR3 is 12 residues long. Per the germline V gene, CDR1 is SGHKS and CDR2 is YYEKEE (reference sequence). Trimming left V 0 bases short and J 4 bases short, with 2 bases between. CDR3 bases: TGTGCCAGCAGCTTGGGGGGAAACACCATATATTTT. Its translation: CASSLGGNTIYF.

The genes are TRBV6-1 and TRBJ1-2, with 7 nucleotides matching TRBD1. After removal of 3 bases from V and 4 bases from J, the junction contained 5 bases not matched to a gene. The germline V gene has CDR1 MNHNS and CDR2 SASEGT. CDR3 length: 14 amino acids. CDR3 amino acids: CASSDHRGVYGYTF. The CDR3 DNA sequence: TGTGCCAGCAGTGATCACAGGGGAGTCTATGGCTACACCTTC.

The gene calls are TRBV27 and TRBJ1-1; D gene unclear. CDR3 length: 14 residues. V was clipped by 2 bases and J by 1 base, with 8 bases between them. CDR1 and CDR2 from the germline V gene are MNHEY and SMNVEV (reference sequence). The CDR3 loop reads CASSLISSNTEAFF. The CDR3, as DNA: TGTGCCAGCAGTTTAATCAGCTCGAACACTGAAGCTTTCTTT.

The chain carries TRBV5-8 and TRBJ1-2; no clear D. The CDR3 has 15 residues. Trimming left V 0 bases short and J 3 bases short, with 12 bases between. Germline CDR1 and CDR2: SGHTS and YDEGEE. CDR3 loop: CASSLGPRDYYGYTF. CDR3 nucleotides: TGTGCCAGCAGCTTGGGCCCGAGGGATTACTATGGCTACACCTTC.

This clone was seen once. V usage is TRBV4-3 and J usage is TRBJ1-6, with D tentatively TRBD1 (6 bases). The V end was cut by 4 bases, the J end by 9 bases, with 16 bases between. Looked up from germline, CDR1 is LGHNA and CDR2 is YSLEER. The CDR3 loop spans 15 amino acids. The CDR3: CASSPTSSRGSPLHF. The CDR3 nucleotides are TGCGCCAGCAGCCCGACGTCCTCCAGGGGTTCACCCCTCCACTTT.

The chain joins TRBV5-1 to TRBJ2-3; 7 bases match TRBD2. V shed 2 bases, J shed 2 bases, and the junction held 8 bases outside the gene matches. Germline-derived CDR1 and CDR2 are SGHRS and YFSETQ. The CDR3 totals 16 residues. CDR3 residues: CASSFPGGITTDTQYF. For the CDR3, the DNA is TGCGCCAGCAGCTTCCCGGGAGGTATCACCACAGATACGCAGTATTTT.

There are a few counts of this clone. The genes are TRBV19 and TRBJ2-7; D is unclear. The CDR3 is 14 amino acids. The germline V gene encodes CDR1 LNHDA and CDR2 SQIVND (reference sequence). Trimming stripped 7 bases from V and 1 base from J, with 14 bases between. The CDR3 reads CASTRSARSYEQYF. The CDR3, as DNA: TGTGCCAGTACAAGATCAGCCCGGTCCTACGAGCAGTACTTC.

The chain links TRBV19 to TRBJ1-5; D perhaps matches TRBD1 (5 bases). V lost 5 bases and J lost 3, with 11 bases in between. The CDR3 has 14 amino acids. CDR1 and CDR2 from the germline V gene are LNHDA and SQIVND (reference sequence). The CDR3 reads CASSSPGPNQPQHF. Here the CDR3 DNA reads TGTGCCAGTAGTTCCCCGGGGCCCAATCAGCCCCAGCATTTT.

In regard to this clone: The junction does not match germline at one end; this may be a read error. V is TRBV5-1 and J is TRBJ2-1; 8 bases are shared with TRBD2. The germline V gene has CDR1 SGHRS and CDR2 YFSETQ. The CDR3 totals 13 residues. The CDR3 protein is CASSPGLALEQFF. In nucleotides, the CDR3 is TGTGCCAGCAGCCCAGGACTAGCACTCGAGCAGTTCTTC.

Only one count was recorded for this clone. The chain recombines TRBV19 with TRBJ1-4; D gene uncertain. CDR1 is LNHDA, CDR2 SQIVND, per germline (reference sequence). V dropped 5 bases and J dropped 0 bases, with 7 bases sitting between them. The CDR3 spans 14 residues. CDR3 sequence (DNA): TGTGCCAGTAGTCTGCTTGCAACTAATGAAAAACTGTTTTTT. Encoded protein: CASSLLATNEKLFF.

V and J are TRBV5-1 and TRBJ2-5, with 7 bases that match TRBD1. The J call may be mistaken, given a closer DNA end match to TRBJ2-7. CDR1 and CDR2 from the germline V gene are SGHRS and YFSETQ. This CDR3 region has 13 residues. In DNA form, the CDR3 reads TGCGCCAGCAGCTGGGACAGTCCCTACGAGCAGTACTTC. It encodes CASSWDSPYEQYF.

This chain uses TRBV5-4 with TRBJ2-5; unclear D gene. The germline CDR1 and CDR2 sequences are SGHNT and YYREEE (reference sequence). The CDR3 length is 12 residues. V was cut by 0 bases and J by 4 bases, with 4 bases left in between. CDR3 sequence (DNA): TGTGCCAGCAGCTTGGAGGGAGAGACCCAGTACTTC. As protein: CASSLEGETQYF.

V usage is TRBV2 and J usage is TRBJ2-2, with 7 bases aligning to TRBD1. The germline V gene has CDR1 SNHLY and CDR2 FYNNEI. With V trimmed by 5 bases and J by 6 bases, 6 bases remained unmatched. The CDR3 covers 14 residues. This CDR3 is CASSQGVGPGELFF. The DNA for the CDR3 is TGTGCCAGCAGTCAGGGGGTGGGGCCCGGGGAGCTGTTTTTT.